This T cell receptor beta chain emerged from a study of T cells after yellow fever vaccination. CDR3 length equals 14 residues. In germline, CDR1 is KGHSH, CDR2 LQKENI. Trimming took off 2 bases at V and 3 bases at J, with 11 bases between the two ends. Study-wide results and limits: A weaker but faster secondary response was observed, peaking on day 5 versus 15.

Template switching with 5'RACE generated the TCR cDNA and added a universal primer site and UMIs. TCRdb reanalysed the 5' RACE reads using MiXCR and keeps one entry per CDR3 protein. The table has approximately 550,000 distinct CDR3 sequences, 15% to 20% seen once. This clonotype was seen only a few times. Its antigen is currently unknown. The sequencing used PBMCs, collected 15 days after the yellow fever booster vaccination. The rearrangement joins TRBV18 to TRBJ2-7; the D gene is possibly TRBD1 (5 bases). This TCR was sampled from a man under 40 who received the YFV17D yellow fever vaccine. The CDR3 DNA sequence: TGTGCCAGCTCACCATCTCGCCAGGGCTACGAGCAGTACTTC. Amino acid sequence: CASSPSRQGYEQYF.